The rows below give T cell receptor beta chains drawn from one sample of a study of human T cells and chemical hapten exposure. A single record per CDR3 protein comes from TCRdb applying MiXCR to the RACE reads. This table has 270,000 or so distinct CDR3 sequences, around 7.3% appearing once. The material was whole blood, obtained in connection with sensitization to the hapten diphenylcyclopropenone (DPC). These receptors came from a man younger than 30 with alopecia areata. Some clones in this sample may be carry-over from other donors' samples. Each CDR3 is given with its conserved first and last residue. D genes are given only for firm matches. Not every row has a clone size; where given, it reads once, few, many or a size class.

>.|TRBV15|few|TRBJ1-1
CATSSPSLGKNTEAFF
TGTGCCACCAGCAGCCCATCCCTGGGGAAGAACACTGAAGCTTTCTTT
>TRBD1|TRBV29-1|few|TRBJ2-3
CSVPGQYTDTQYF
TGCAGCGTCCCGGGACAGTACACAGATACGCAGTATTTT
>TRBD1|TRBV29-1|few|TRBJ2-2
CSVAGTGATGELFF
TGCAGCGTCGCCGGGACAGGGGCGACCGGGGAGCTGTTTTTT
>.|TRBV15|.|TRBJ2-5
CATSREGRETQYF
TGTGCCACCAGCAGAGAAGGCAGGGAGACCCAGTACTTC
>.|TRBV20-1|.|TRBJ2-1
CSARDPAGGGTPEQFF
TGCAGTGCTAGAGATCCGGCCGGGGGAGGGACACCTGAGCAGTTCTTC
>.|TRBV5-1|.|TRBJ1-4
CASSLGYGEIEKLFF
TGCGCCAGCAGCTTGGGGTACGGGGAAATAGAAAAACTGTTTTTT
>TRBD1|TRBV7-2|many|TRBJ1-5
CASSGGTGGHQPQHF
TGTGCCAGCAGCGGGGGAACAGGGGGGCATCAGCCCCAGCATTTT
>TRBD2|TRBV10-3|many|TRBJ2-1
CAIAVGRGDNEQFF
TGTGCCATCGCTGTAGGGCGGGGGGACAATGAGCAGTTCTTC
>.|TRBV28|few|TRBJ2-3
CASSKSVPGWVTDTQYF
TGTGCCAGCAGCAAATCCGTCCCGGGATGGGTCACAGATACGCAGTATTTT
>TRBD1|TRBV2|few|TRBJ1-1
CASGALTGGRTEAFF
TGTGCCAGCGGGGCTTTGACAGGGGGGCGGACTGAAGCTTTCTTT
>.|TRBV7-9|.|TRBJ1-5
CASRPYSNQPQHF
TGTGCCAGCAGGCCTTATAGCAATCAGCCCCAGCATTTT
>TRBD1|TRBV5-1|few|TRBJ2-7
CASSPQGAASMYF
TGCGCCAGCAGCCCGCAGGGGGCGGCCTCGATGTACTTC
>.|TRBV6-6|.|TRBJ1-2
CASSYPREGVKSGGYTF
TGTGCCAGCAGTTACCCCAGGGAGGGGGTTAAGAGCGGCGGCTACACCTTC
>.|TRBV11-2|few|TRBJ2-7
CASSLVAAAPYEQYF
TGTGCCAGCAGCTTAGTTGCAGCGGCCCCATACGAGCAGTACTTC
>.|TRBV5-8|.|TRBJ2-5
CASSRGQDRRETQYF
TGTGCCAGCAGCCGTGGACAAGATCGAAGAGAGACCCAGTACTTC
>.|TRBV20-1|few|TRBJ1-6
CSAREGSYNSPLHF
TGCAGTGCTAGAGAAGGGTCCTATAATTCACCCCTCCACTTT
>.|TRBV5-5|once|TRBJ1-1
CASSLGLGEAFF
TGTGCCAGCAGCTTGGGTCTGGGTGAAGCTTTCTTT
>TRBD1|TRBV7-3|few|TRBJ2-5
CASSQTGSRETQYF
TGTGCCAGCAGCCAGACAGGGTCGCGGGAGACCCAGTACTTC
>.|TRBV27|.|TRBJ1-5
CASTLRGKGPQHF
TGTGCCAGCACCCTCCGGGGAAAGGGGCCCCAGCATTTT
>TRBD1|TRBV20-1|.|TRBJ1-1
CSARGDREGVTEAFF
TGCAGTGCTAGGGGGGACAGGGAAGGGGTCACTGAAGCTTTCTTT
>.|TRBV10-3|.|TRBJ2-5
CAISGARGFQETQYF
TGTGCCATCAGTGGCGCCAGGGGATTCCAAGAGACCCAGTACTTC
>.|TRBV2|.|TRBJ2-1
CALQGVNNEQFF
TGTGCCCTACAGGGTGTTAACAATGAGCAGTTCTTC
>.|TRBV18|.|TRBJ1-1
CASSPPARHLVAFF
TGTGCCAGCTCACCACCCGCCAGGCACCTCGTGGCTTTCTTT
>.|TRBV29-1|few|TRBJ1-2
CSVGGYSNYGYTF
TGCAGCGTTGGAGGGTACTCGAACTATGGCTACACCTTC
>TRBD1|TRBV10-3|few|TRBJ2-2
CAIRTGDRGPDTGELFF
TGTGCCATCAGGACCGGGGACAGGGGGCCGGACACCGGGGAGCTGTTTTTT
>.|TRBV7-6|many|TRBJ2-1
CASSQQGDEQFF
TGTGCCAGCAGCCAACAGGGAGATGAGCAGTTCTTC
>.|TRBV9|few|TRBJ2-2
CASRVNPSGTGELFF
TGTGCCAGCAGGGTAAACCCAAGCGGCACCGGGGAGCTGTTTTTT
>TRBD1|TRBV7-2|few|TRBJ1-1
CASSTRTGRVTEAFF
TGTGCCAGCAGCACCCGGACAGGGAGAGTCACTGAAGCTTTCTTT
>TRBD1|TRBV20-1|many|TRBJ1-5
CSASDRETQPQHF
TGCAGTGCCTCCGACAGGGAGACTCAGCCCCAGCATTTT
>.|TRBV2|few|TRBJ1-1
CASSEWGTNTEAFF
TGTGCCAGCAGTGAATGGGGGACAAATACTGAAGCTTTCTTT
>.|TRBV12-3/TRBV12-4|many|TRBJ1-1
CASSYHTSPEAFF
TGTGCCAGCAGTTATCATACTTCCCCCGAAGCTTTCTTT
>.|TRBV29-1|many|TRBJ1-2
CSVDNLYGYTF
TGCAGCGTTGATAACCTCTATGGCTACACCTTC
>TRBD1|TRBV29-1|few|TRBJ2-7
CSVTGGVSYEQYF
TGCAGCGTTACAGGGGGCGTATCCTACGAGCAGTACTTC
>TRBD2|TRBV12-3/TRBV12-4|few|TRBJ2-1
CASSPRLAGSNEQFF
TGTGCCAGCAGTCCGAGACTAGCGGGGAGCAATGAGCAGTTCTTC
>.|TRBV25-1|.|TRBJ1-1
CASSDQQGPTEAFF
TGTGCCAGCAGTGATCAACAGGGTCCGACTGAAGCTTTCTTT
>.|TRBV5-1|few|TRBJ2-5
CASSIKETQYF
TGCGCCAGCAGCATTAAAGAGACCCAGTACTTC
>TRBD1|TRBV27|.|TRBJ1-1
CASSFRQGAMNTEAFF
TGTGCCAGCAGTTTTAGACAGGGGGCGATGAACACTGAAGCTTTCTTT